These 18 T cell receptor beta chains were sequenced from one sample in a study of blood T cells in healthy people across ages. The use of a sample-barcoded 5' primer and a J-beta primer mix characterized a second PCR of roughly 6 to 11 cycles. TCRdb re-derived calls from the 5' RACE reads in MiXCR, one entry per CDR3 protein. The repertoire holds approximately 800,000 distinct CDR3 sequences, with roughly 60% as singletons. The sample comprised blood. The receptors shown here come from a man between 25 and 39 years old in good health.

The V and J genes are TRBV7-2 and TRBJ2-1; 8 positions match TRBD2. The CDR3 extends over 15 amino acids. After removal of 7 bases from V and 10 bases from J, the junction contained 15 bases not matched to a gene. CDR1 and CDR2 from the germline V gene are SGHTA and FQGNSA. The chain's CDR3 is CASKKPGLVGGEQFF. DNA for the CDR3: TGTGCCAGCAAAAAACCGGGACTAGTGGGAGGGGAGCAGTTCTTC.

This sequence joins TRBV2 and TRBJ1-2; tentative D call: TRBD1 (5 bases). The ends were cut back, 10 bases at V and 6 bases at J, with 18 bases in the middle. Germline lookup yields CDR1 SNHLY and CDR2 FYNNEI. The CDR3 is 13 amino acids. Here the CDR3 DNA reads TGTGCCACCACGACAGCCCCAGGTGATGGCTACACCTTC. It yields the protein CATTTAPGDGYTF. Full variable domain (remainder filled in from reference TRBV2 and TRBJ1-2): EPEVTQTPSHQVTQMGQEVILRCVPISNHLYFYWYRQILGQKVEFLVSFYNNEISEKSEIFDDQFSVERPDGSNFTLKIRSTKLEDSAMYFCATTTAPGDGYTFGSGTRLTVV.

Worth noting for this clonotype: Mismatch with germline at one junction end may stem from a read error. As DNA, the CDR3 is TGCAGTACTAGCGGCGTGCGGGCTACGCAGTATTTT. Its protein product is CSTSGVRATQYF. J is TRBJ2-3 and V is TRBV20-1, with 8 bases fitting TRBD2. The CDR3 is 12 residues long. CDR1 DFQATT and CDR2 SNEGSKA come from the germline V gene (reference sequence).

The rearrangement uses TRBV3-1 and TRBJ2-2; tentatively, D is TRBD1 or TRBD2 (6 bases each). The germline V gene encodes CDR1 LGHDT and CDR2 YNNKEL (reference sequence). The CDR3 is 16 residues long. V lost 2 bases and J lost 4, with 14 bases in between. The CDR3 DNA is TGTGCCAGCAGCCAATCCCCGGGGGCGATCACCGGGGAGCTGTTTTTT. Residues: CASSQSPGAITGELFF.

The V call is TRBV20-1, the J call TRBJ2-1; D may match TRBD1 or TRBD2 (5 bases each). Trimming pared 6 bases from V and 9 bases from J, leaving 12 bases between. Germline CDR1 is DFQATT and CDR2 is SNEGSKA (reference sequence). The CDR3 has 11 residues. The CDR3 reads CSAFPGREQFF. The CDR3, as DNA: TGCAGTGCCTTTCCGGGACGTGAGCAGTTCTTC.

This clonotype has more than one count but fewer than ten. The CDR3 spells CASSLRPAIGAEAFF. CDR3 bases: TGTGCCAGCAGCTTAAGACCTGCCATTGGGGCTGAAGCTTTCTTT. The chain joins TRBV5-6 to TRBJ1-1; no definite D call. CDR3 length: 15 amino acids. Germline V gene sequence: CDR1 SGHDT, CDR2 YYEEEE. With 2 bases removed from V and 6 bases from J, the gap between germline ends came to 17 bases.

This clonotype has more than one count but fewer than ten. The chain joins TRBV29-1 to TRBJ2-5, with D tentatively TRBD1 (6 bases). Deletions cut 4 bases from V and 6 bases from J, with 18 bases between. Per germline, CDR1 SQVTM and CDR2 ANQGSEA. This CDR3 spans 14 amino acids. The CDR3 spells CSVVLFGGRQTQYF. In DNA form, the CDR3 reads TGCAGCGTTGTGCTTTTTGGGGGCCGACAGACCCAGTACTTC.

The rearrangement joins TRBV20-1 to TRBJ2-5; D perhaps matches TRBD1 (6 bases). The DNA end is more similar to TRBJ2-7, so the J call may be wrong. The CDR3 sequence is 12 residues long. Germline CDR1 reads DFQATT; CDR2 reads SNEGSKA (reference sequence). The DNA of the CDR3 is TGCAGTGCTAGTGACAGGTTAGGCGAGCAGTACTTC. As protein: CSASDRLGEQYF.

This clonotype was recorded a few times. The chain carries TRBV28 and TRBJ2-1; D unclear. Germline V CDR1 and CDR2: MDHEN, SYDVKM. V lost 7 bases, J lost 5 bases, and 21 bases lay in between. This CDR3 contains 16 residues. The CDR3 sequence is CASTQMGFGRNNEQFF. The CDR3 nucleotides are TGTGCCAGCACCCAGATGGGCTTCGGCCGCAACAATGAGCAGTTCTTC.

CDR3 in DNA: TGCAGTGCTTCCGAAGTGGGGCACACAGATACGCAGTATTTT. This gives the protein CSASEVGHTDTQYF. The chain joins TRBV20-1 to TRBJ2-3, with D possibly being TRBD1 (5 bases). CDR1 and CDR2 (germline): DFQATT, SNEGSKA (reference sequence). The CDR3 extends over 14 amino acids. The V end lost 5 bases, the J end lost 2 bases, and 14 bases lay between the germline ends.

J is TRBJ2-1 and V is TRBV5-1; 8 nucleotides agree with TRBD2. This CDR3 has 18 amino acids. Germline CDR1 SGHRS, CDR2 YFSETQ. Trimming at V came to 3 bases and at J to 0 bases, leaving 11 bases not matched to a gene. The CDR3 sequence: CASSSPRQLADSYNEQFF. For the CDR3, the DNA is TGCGCCAGCAGCTCCCCTCGACAACTAGCGGACTCCTACAATGAGCAGTTCTTC. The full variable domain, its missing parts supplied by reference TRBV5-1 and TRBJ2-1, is KAGVTQTPRYLIKTRGQQVTLSCSPISGHRSVSWYQQTPGQGLQFLFEYFSETQRNKGNFPGRFSGRQFSNSRSEMNVSTLELGDSALYLCASSSPRQLADSYNEQFFGPGTRLTVL.

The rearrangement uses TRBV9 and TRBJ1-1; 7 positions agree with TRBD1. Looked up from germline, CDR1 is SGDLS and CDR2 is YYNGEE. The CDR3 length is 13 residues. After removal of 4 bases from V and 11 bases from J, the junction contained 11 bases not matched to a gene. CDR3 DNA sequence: TGTGCCAGCAGCCTCTCGACAGGGACAGACGCTTTCTTT. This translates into CASSLSTGTDAFF.

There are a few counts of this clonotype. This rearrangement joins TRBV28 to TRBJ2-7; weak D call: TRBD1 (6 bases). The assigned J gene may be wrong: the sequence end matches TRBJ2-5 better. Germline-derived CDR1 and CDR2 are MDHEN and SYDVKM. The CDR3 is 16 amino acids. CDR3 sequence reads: CASSFLISTGLETQYF. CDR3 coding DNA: TGTGCCAGCAGTTTCTTAATTTCGACAGGTTTGGAGACCCAGTACTTC.

CDR3 DNA sequence: TGCGCCAGCAAAGGGACAGGTACCTACGAGCAGTACTTC. This sequence encodes CASKGTGTYEQYF. This rearrangement joins TRBV5-1 to TRBJ2-7; 8 bases are a match to TRBD1. This CDR3 region has 13 residues. Per the germline V gene, CDR1 is SGHRS and CDR2 is YFSETQ. The V segment lost 6 bases and the J segment 2 bases; nucleotides outside the gene matches: 4.

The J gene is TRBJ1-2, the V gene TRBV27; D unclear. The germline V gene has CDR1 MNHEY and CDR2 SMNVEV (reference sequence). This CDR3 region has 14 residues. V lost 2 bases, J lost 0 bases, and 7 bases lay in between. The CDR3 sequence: CASSLEPANYGYTF. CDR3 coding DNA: TGTGCCAGCAGTTTAGAACCAGCTAACTATGGCTACACCTTC.

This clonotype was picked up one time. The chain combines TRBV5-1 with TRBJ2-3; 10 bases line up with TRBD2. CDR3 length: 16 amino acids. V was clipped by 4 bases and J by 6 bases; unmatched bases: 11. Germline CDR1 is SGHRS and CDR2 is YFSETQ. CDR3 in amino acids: CASSPMRAGGPDTQYF. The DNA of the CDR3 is TGCGCCAGCAGCCCAATGCGAGCGGGGGGGCCTGATACGCAGTATTTT.

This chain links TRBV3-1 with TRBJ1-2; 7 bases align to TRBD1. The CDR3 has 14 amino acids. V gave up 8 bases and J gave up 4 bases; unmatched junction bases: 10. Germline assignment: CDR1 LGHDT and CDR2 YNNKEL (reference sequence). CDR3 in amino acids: CASAKMGQSYGYTF. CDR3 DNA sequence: TGTGCCAGCGCAAAAATGGGACAGAGCTATGGCTACACCTTC.

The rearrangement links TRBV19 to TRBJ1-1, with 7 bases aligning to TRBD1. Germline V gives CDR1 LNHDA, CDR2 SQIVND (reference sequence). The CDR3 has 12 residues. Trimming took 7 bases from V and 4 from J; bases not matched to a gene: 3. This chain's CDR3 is CASTRDSTEAFF. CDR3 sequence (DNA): TGTGCCAGTACCCGGGACAGCACTGAAGCTTTCTTT.